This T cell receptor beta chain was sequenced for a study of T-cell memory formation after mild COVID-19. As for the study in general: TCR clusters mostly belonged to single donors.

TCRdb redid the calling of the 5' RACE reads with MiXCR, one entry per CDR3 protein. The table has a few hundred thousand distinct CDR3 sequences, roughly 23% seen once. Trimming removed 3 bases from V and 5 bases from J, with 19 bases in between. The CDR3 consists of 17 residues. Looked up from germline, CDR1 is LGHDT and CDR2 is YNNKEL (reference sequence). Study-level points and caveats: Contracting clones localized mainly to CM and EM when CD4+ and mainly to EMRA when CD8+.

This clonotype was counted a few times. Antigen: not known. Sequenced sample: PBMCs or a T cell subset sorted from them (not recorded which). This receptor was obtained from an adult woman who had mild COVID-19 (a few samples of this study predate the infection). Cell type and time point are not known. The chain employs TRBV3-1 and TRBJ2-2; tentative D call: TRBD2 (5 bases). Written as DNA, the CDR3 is TGTGCCAGCAGCCATACACGTACCCGTTCGGGGACCGGGGAGCTGTTTTTT. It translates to CASSHTRTRSGTGELFF.